This T cell receptor beta chain comes out of a study of blood T cell repertoires in COVID-19. Study-wide background: Both acute and convalescent COVID-19 samples were obtained from the United States, Italy and Spain. T cells, B-cell-depleted T cells, or PBMCs supplied cDNA or gDNA.

Per the study methods: Quantification of nucleated cells was approximated via reference gene primer amplification. Clones were read by immunoSEQ multiplex PCR, and TCRdb kept only the in-frame ones, dropping some. The D gene and trimming were derived from the DNA, and the V and J assignments and clone size from that table. The repertoire consists of around 60,000 clones, with approximately 80% occurring once and the leading ten covering over 25%. Germline-derived CDR1 and CDR2 are SNHLY and FYNNEI. Trimming took 10 bases from V and 2 from J, leaving 18 bases between them. This CDR3 has 14 residues. The rearrangement links TRBV2 to TRBJ2-7, with D unresolved. The receptor was derived from a woman older than 75 with active or convalescent COVID-19. Sequencing used peripheral blood. CDR3 sequence: CATTARWAAYEQYF. CDR3 DNA sequence: TGTGCCACTACCGCCCGGTGGGCCGCCTACGAGCAGTACTTC.